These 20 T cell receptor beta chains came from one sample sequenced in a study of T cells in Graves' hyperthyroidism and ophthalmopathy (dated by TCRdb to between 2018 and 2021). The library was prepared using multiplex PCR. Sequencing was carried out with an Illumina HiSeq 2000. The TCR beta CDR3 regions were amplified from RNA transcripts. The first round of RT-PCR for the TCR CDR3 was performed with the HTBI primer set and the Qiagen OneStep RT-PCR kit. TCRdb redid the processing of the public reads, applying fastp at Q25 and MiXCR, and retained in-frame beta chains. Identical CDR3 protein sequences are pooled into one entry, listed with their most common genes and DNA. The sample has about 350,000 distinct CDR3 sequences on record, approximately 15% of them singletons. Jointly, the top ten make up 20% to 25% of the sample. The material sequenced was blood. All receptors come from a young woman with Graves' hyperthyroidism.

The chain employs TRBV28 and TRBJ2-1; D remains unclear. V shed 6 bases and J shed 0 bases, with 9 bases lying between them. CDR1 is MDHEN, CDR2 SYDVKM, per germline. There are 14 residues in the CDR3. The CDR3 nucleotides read TGTGCCAGCAGGCCTTTCGGCTCCTACAATGAGCAGTTCTTC. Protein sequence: CASRPFGSYNEQFF.

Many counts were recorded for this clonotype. The CDR3 DNA follows: TGCAGTGCTAGTACAGGGATCTTGCGCGAGCAGTACTTC. It encodes CSASTGILREQYF. This chain connects TRBV20-1 to TRBJ2-7; tentative D call: TRBD1 (6 bases). V was pared by 3 bases and J by 6 bases, with 15 bases between. This CDR3 has 13 residues. Germline V CDR1 and CDR2: DFQATT, SNEGSKA (reference sequence).

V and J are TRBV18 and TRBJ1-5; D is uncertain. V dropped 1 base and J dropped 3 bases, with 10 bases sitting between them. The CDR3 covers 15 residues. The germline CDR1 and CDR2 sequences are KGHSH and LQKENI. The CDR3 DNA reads TGTGCCAGCTCACCACAACCAAACTTCAATCAGCCCCAGCATTTT. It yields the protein CASSPQPNFNQPQHF.

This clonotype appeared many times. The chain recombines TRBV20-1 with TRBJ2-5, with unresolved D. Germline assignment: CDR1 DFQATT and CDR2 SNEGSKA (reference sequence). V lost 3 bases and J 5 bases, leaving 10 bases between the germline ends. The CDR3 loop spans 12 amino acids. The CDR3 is CSARSLGETQYF. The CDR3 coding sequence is TGCAGTGCTAGGTCACTCGGGGAGACCCAGTACTTC.

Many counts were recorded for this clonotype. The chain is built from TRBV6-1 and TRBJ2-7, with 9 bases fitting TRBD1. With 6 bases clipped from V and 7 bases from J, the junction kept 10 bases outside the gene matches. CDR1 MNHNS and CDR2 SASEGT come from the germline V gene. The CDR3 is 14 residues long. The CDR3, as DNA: TGTGCCAGCAGCATGGGACAGGGAATTTATGAGCAGTACTTC. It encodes CASSMGQGIYEQYF.

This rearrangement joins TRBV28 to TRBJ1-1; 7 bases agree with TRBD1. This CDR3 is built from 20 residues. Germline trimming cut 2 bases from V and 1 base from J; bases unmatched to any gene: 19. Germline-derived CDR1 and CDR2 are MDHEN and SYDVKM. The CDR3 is CASSLTLPRQGGLKNTEAFF. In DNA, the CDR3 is TGTGCCAGCAGTTTAACCCTGCCCCGACAGGGTGGCCTAAAGAACACTGAAGCTTTCTTT.

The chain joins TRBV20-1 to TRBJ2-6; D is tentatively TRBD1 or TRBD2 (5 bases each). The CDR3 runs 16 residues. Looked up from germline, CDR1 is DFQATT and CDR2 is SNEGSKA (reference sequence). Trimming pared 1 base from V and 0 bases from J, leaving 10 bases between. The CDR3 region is CSARVGPHSGANVLTF. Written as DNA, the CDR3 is TGCAGTGCTAGAGTGGGACCGCACTCTGGGGCCAACGTCCTGACTTTC.

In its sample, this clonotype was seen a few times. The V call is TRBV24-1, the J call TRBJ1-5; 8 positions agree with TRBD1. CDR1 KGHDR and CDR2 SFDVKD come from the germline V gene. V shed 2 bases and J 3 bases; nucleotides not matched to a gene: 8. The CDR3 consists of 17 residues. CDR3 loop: CATSDSGGQWINQPQHF. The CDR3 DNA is TGTGCCACCAGTGATTCAGGGGGCCAGTGGATCAATCAGCCCCAGCATTTT.

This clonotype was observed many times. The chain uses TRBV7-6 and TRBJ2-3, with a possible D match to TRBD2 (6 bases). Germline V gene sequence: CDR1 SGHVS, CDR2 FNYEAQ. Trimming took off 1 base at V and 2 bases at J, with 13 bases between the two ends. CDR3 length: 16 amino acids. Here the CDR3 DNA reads TGTGCCAGCAGCTTAGAATTTAGCGGTTCCACAGATACGCAGTATTTT. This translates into CASSLEFSGSTDTQYF. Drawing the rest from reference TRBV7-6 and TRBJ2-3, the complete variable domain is GAGVSQSPRYKVTKRGQDVALRCDPISGHVSLYWYRQALGQGPEFLTYFNYEAQQDKSGLPNDRFSAERPEGSISTLTIQRTEQRDSAMYRCASSLEFSGSTDTQYFGPGTRLTVL.

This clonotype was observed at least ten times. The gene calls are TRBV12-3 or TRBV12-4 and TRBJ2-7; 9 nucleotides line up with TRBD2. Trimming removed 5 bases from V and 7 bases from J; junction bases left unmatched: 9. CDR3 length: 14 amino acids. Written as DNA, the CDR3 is TGTGCCAGCAGTCACGGGACTAGCCTAAGTGAGCAGTACTTC. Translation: CASSHGTSLSEQYF.

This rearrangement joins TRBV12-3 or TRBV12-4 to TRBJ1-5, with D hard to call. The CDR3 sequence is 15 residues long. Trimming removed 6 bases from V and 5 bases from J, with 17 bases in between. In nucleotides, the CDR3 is TGTGCCAGCAGCATGTCCCGCCCGAGAGATCAGCCCCAGCATTTT. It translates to CASSMSRPRDQPQHF.

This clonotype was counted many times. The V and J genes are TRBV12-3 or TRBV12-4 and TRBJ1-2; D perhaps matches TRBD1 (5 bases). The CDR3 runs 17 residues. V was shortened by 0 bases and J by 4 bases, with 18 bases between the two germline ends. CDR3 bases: TGTGCCAGCAGTTTAGCGGGACTATGGTCAGGGAGCTATGGCTACACCTTC. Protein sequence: CASSLAGLWSGSYGYTF.

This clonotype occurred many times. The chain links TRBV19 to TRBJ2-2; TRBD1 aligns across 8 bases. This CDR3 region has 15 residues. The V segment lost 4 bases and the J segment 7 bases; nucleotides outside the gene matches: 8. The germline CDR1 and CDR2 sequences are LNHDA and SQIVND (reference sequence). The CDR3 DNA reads TGTGCCAGTAGTACGCAGGACAGGGATAACGGGGAGCTGTTTTTT. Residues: CASSTQDRDNGELFF.

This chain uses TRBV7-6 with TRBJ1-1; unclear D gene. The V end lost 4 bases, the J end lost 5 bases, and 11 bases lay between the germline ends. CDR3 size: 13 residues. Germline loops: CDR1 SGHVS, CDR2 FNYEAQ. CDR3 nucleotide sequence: TGTGCCAGCAGCTCCCAAACAGAGACTGAAGCTTTCTTT. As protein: CASSSQTETEAFF.

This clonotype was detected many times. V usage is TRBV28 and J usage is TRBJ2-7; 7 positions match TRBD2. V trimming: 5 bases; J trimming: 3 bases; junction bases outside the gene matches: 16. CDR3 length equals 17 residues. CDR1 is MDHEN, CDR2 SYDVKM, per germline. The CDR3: CASSPRQRTRPHYEQYF. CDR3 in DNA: TGTGCCAGCAGTCCCAGGCAGCGGACTAGACCCCACTACGAGCAGTACTTC.

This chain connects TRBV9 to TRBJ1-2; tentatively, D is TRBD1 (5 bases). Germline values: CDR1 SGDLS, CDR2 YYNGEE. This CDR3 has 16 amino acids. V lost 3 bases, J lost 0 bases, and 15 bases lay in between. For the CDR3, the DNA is TGTGCCAGCAGCGAGAGGCCCAGGGAGCCTAACTATGGCTACACCTTC. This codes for CASSERPREPNYGYTF.

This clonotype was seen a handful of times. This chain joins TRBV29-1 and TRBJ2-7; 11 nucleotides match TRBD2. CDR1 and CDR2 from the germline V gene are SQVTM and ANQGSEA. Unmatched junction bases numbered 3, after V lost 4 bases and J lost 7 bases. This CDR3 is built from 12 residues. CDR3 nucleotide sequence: TGCAGCGTTGTAGCGGGAGGGAGGGAGCAGTACTTC. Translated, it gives CSVVAGGREQYF.

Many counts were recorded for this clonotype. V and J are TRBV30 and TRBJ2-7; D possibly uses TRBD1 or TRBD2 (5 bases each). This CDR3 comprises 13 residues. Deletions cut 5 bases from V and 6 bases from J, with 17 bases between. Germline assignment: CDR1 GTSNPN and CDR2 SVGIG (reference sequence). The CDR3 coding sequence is TGTGCCTGGCGAACGGGACGCGATACCGAGCAGTACTTC. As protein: CAWRTGRDTEQYF.

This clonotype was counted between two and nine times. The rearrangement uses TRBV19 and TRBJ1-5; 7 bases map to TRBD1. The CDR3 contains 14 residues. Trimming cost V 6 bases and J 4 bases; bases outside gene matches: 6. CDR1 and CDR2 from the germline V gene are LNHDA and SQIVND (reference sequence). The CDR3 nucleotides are TGTGCCAGTAGCCGAGGACAGGTAAATCAGCCCCAGCATTTT. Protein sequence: CASSRGQVNQPQHF.

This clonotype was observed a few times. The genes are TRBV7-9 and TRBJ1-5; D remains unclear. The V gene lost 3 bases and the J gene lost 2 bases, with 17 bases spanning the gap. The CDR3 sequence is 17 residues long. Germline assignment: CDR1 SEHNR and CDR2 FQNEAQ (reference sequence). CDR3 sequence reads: CASSFWTVNLGNQPQHF. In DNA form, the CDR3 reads TGTGCCAGCAGCTTTTGGACGGTAAATCTGGGCAATCAGCCCCAGCATTTT.